These 8 T cell receptor beta chains originate from one sample sequenced in a study of shared clonotypes between healthy human individuals. Only in-frame clones appear in the TCRdb table, and some are missing; sequencing was by immunoSEQ multiplex PCR. The sample lists over a million clones, roughly 96% occurring once. The source material was naive CD4+ T cells sorted from blood. The sample's subset: CD45RA+ positively selected. These receptors were collected from a man aged 25 to 45 in good health.

The chain couples TRBV29-1 to TRBJ2-1; D tentatively reads TRBD1 or TRBD2 (6 bases each). The V gene's germline CDR1 is SQVTM and CDR2 ANQGSEA. The CDR3 extends over 11 amino acids. V dropped 8 bases and J dropped 7 bases, with 12 bases sitting between them. The CDR3 region is CSPRGVNEQFF. The CDR3 region has the DNA TGCAGCCCTAGGGGGGTAAATGAGCAGTTCTTC.

This rearrangement joins TRBV27 to TRBJ2-1, with 7 bases matching TRBD2. V was clipped by 3 bases and J by 7 bases; unmatched bases: 12. Per the germline V gene, CDR1 is MNHEY and CDR2 is SMNVEV (reference sequence). CDR3 length: 16 amino acids. CDR3 sequence: CASSLGGAVVANEQFF. In DNA form, the CDR3 reads TGTGCCAGCAGTTTGGGAGGGGCGGTAGTCGCTAATGAGCAGTTCTTC.

This chain connects TRBV7-3 to TRBJ1-1, with D uncertain. V was pared by 3 bases and J by 3 bases, with 8 bases between. Germline V lookup: CDR1 SGHTA, CDR2 FQGTGA. The CDR3 is made up of 13 amino acids. CDR3 nucleotides: TGTGCCAGCAGCTTCGGGCGGGACACTGAAGCTTTCTTT. Amino acid sequence: CASSFGRDTEAFF. Supplemented by reference TRBV7-3 and TRBJ1-1, the full variable domain reads GAGVSQTPSNKVTEKGKYVELRCDPISGHTALYWYRQSLGQGPEFLIYFQGTGAADDSGLPNDRFFAVRPEGSVSTLKIQRTERGDSAVYLCASSFGRDTEAFFGQGTRLTVV.

V usage is TRBV28 and J usage is TRBJ1-5; 7 bases are shared with TRBD1. V dropped 4 bases and J dropped 5; count of bases not matched to a gene: 2. Germline CDR1 and CDR2: MDHEN and SYDVKM. CDR3 length: 13 residues. DNA of the CDR3: TGTGCCAGCAGTTACAGGGGAGATCAGCCCCAGCATTTT. Translated: CASSYRGDQPQHF.

V is TRBV29-1 and J is TRBJ2-5, with D perhaps TRBD1 (6 bases). CDR3 length: 13 residues. Deletions cut 6 bases from V and 1 base from J, with 12 bases between. Germline loops: CDR1 SQVTM, CDR2 ANQGSEA. Here the CDR3 reads CSVERTVQETQYF. The CDR3 DNA follows: TGCAGCGTCGAAAGGACAGTCCAAGAGACCCAGTACTTC.

A word on this clone: Germline is not matched at one junction end, which may reflect a read error. V is TRBV19 and J is TRBJ2-7; TRBD2 matches at 10 bases. This CDR3 has 18 amino acids. Germline-derived CDR1 and CDR2 are LNHDA and SQIVND (reference sequence). The CDR3 spells CASSLDTIAGGPSYEQYF. CDR3 in DNA: TGTGCCAGTAGTTTAGATACCATAGCGGGAGGTCCCTCCTACGAGCAGTACTTC.

The chain recombines TRBV11-3 with TRBJ2-5, with D possibly being TRBD1 or TRBD2 (5 bases each). This CDR3 region has 13 residues. Trimming pared 3 bases from V and 5 bases from J, leaving 10 bases between. Germline V gene lookup returns CDR1 SGHNT and CDR2 YENEEA. This chain's CDR3 is CASSLGRGETQYF. The CDR3 DNA reads TGTGCCAGCAGCTTGGGGCGCGGGGAGACCCAGTACTTC.

The V and J genes are TRBV15 and TRBJ2-5; no definite D call. The V end lost 4 bases, the J end lost 7 bases, and 10 bases lay between the germline ends. Germline V lookup: CDR1 LNHNV, CDR2 YYDKDF (reference sequence). This CDR3 is 12 amino acids long. DNA of the CDR3: TGTGCCACCAGCAAAAACCCCGGGACCCAGTACTTC. Its translation: CATSKNPGTQYF.